This entry is about one TCR beta chain. The antigen is undetermined. Deep level was the assay's run setting. The method was immunoSEQ multiplex PCR; TCRdb's version includes in-frame clones alone and lacks a portion of them. The sample lists 950,000 to 1,100,000 clones, about 75% occurring once. V gave up 6 bases and J gave up 6 bases; unmatched junction bases: 5. Germline CDR1 and CDR2: SQVTM and ANQGSEA. CDR3 length: 12 amino acids. The data were taken from a study of shared clonotypes between healthy human individuals. Study-level results: When compared with the clonotypes that were shared by all four sorted-subset donors, the non-shared clonotypes turned out to have lower generation probabilities. Four donors had 5% to 6% of their naive CD4 clonotypes in common.

The sequenced sample consisted of memory CD4+ T cells sorted from blood. The subset: CD45RA-negative fraction. The receptor was isolated from a man aged 18 to 29 in good health. This sequence joins TRBV29-1 and TRBJ2-7, with 10 nucleotides matching TRBD1. CDR3 in DNA: TGCAGCGTGCCGGGACAGGGGTTCGAGCAGTACTTC. It is translated as CSVPGQGFEQYF.